What follows is one T cell receptor (beta chain) and its context. The germline V and J ends were trimmed by 7 bases and 5 bases, with 11 bases remaining between them. Per germline, CDR1 DFQATT and CDR2 SNEGSKA (reference sequence). The CDR3 consists of 12 residues. The data are from a study of CD8 T cells in Susac syndrome. RNA, at roughly 0.5 to 1 ug, was reverse transcribed with random hexamers. The amplification used immunoSEQ multiplex PCR on TCR beta CDR3; it spanned 54 Vbeta and 13 Jbeta. One entry per CDR3 protein results from TCRdb running MiXCR on the immunoSEQ multiplex PCR reads. Among 180,000 or so distinct CDR3 sequences listed, 90% to 95% were seen once. TCR beta sequences were obtained from blood CD8+ and CD4+ T cells.

The V call is TRBV20-1, the J call TRBJ2-2; no clear D gene. This TCR was recovered from a human donor with multiple sclerosis. The sample was CD4+ T cells from PBMCs. CDR3 sequence (DNA): TGCAGTGTCCTCCGGGTTACCGGGGAGCTGTTTTTT. Translating gives CSVLRVTGELFF.